This T cell receptor beta chain was identified during a study of cytomegalovirus exposure and HLA in healthy donors. General study points: As was reported, the classifier diagnosed cytomegalovirus status with high specificity and sensitivity. Confirmation was obtained in vitro that a few CMV-associated chains are specific for CMV antigens.

Worth noting for this clone: Antigen: not known.

Looked up from germline, CDR1 is LGHNA and CDR2 is YNFKEQ. CDR3 length equals 14 residues. With 0 bases removed from V and 5 bases from J, the gap between germline ends came to 11 bases. The data were produced by immunoSEQ multiplex PCR, yet TCRdb's version contains in-frame clones alone and is incomplete. There are about 140,000 clones in the sample; about 80% occur only once, and about 27% lies in the top ten. This chain joins TRBV4-2 and TRBJ2-7, with D possibly TRBD1 on 6 matching bases. The TCR originated in a man aged 25-40 years in good health and CMV-seropositive. The material sequenced was PBMCs. This CDR3 reads CASSQDPSGDEQYF. CDR3 coding DNA: TGTGCCAGCAGCCAAGATCCCTCAGGGGACGAGCAGTACTTC.